The 28 T cell receptor beta chains below come from one sample, sequenced in a study of CD8 T cells in Susac syndrome. When the RNA was reverse transcribed, random hexamers were used with an input of roughly 0.5 to 1 ug. TCRdb reprocessed the immunoSEQ multiplex PCR reads with MiXCR, giving one entry per CDR3 protein. Of around 200,000 distinct CDR3 sequences in the sample, about 94% were seen once. The sample consisted of CD4+ T cells from PBMCs. These receptors originate from a human donor with multiple sclerosis.

This sequence joins TRBV6-5 and TRBJ2-7, with TRBD1 matching over 8 bases. CDR3 length: 15 residues. Germline CDR1 MNHEY, CDR2 SVGAGI. V dropped 6 bases and J dropped 5; count of bases not matched to a gene: 12. CDR3 loop: CASSPVGQGRDEQYF. The CDR3 DNA follows: TGTGCCAGCAGCCCCGTCGGACAGGGTAGAGACGAGCAGTACTTC.

The J gene is TRBJ1-1, the V gene TRBV29-1, with 8 bases that match TRBD1. The CDR3 is 13 amino acids. J was trimmed by 1 base and V by 7 bases; bases with no gene match: 5. The V gene's germline CDR1 is SQVTM and CDR2 ANQGSEA. The CDR3 sequence is CSAAGQGNTEAFF. Here the CDR3 DNA reads TGCAGCGCCGCCGGACAGGGGAACACTGAAGCTTTCTTT.

The chain uses TRBV29-1 and TRBJ2-1; 13 nucleotides match TRBD2. This CDR3 is built from 16 residues. Germline V CDR1 and CDR2: SQVTM, ANQGSEA. The V segment lost 3 bases and the J segment 8 bases; nucleotides outside the gene matches: 10. The CDR3 loop reads CSVEVGLAGDGDEQFF. CDR3 DNA: TGCAGCGTTGAGGTTGGACTAGCGGGGGACGGCGATGAGCAGTTCTTC.

This clonotype came up once. The genes are TRBV30 and TRBJ1-1; a possible D gene is TRBD1 (5 bases). From germline, CDR1 is GTSNPN and CDR2 SVGIG (reference sequence). Trimming removed 5 bases from V and 6 bases from J, with 13 bases in between. The CDR3 runs 12 residues. The CDR3 here is CAWGRGFSEAFF. For the CDR3, the DNA is TGTGCCTGGGGGAGGGGATTTTCTGAAGCTTTCTTT.

The V and J genes are TRBV3-1 and TRBJ2-1, with D possibly being TRBD1 (5 bases). The CDR3 sequence is 16 residues long. Germline CDR1 reads LGHDT; CDR2 reads YNNKEL (reference sequence). Trimming shortened V by 2 bases and J by 2 bases, and 13 bases separated the two germline ends. The CDR3 region is CASSQYGADPYNEQFF. The CDR3, as DNA: TGTGCCAGCAGCCAATATGGGGCAGATCCCTACAATGAGCAGTTCTTC.

This clonotype was found once. V is TRBV27 and J is TRBJ1-6; 8 bases map to TRBD1. The J segment lost 14 bases and the V segment lost 5 bases, leaving 8 bases of the junction unmatched. This CDR3 has 13 residues. Germline values: CDR1 MNHEY, CDR2 SMNVEV (reference sequence). As DNA, the CDR3 is TGTGCCAGCAGTGGACAGGGTCCCCAGTCCCTCCACTTT. This gives the protein CASSGQGPQSLHF.

This clonotype was picked up one time. The chain uses TRBV7-8 and TRBJ1-1, with D unresolved. This CDR3 contains 16 residues. CDR1 is SGHVS and CDR2 is FQNEAQ in the germline V gene. Trimming removed 7 bases at V and 3 bases at J, with 21 bases between. This chain's CDR3 is CASNLRAIFSHTEAFF. CDR3 DNA sequence: TGTGCCAGCAATCTCCGGGCCATCTTCTCACACACTGAAGCTTTCTTT.

This chain uses TRBV27 with TRBJ1-6; D perhaps matches TRBD1 (5 bases). Germline loops: CDR1 MNHEY, CDR2 SMNVEV (reference sequence). V lost 3 bases and J 10 bases, leaving 7 bases between the germline ends. The CDR3 loop spans 12 amino acids. The DNA for the CDR3 is TGTGCCAGCAGTTTTCCAGGGTCACCCCTCCACTTT. Its translation: CASSFPGSPLHF.

The chain recombines TRBV21-1 with TRBJ2-3; the D call in the table, TRBD2, was not verified against the DNA. TRBV21-1 is designated a pseudogene. CDR3 size: 15 residues. This CDR3 is CASSIRRGGRDTQYF. CDR3 nucleotides: TGTGCCAGCAGCATTCGCCGGGGGGGAAGAGATACGCAGTATTTT.

This chain uses TRBV11-3 with TRBJ2-1, with D maybe TRBD2 (5 bases). Per the germline V gene, CDR1 is SGHNT and CDR2 is YENEEA. V lost 5 bases, J lost 5 bases, and 19 bases lay in between. The length of the CDR3 is 16 residues. The CDR3 coding sequence is TGTGCCAGCAGCCCGTTCGTCGCGGGTGCGGACAATGAGCAGTTCTTC. It translates to CASSPFVAGADNEQFF.

CDR3 DNA sequence: TGTGCCAGCAGCCAAGATCGGACCGCGAGGGGCTACACCTTC. This encodes CASSQDRTARGYTF. The chain combines TRBV4-2 with TRBJ1-2; D remains ambiguous. Germline CDR1 reads LGHNA; CDR2 reads YNFKEQ. The V end was cut by 0 bases, the J end by 8 bases, with 13 bases between. This CDR3 has 14 amino acids.

The chain is built from TRBV6-6 and TRBJ2-1, with 8 bases identical to TRBD1. CDR1 is MNHNY, CDR2 SVGAGI, per germline (reference sequence). CDR3 size: 15 residues. With 6 bases clipped from V and 5 bases from J, the junction kept 9 bases outside the gene matches. The CDR3 reads CASRTGTGSNNEQFF. CDR3 nucleotides: TGTGCCAGCAGAACCGGGACAGGATCGAACAATGAGCAGTTCTTC.

The chain joins TRBV18 to TRBJ2-1; 11 bases agree with TRBD2. CDR1 is KGHSH and CDR2 is LQKENI in the germline V gene. The V and J ends lost 6 bases and 3 bases, in that order; junction bases with no gene match: 4. The CDR3 is 15 amino acids. For the CDR3, the DNA is TGTGCCAGCTCTCCTACTAGCGGGGGCTACAATGAGCAGTTCTTC. Its protein is CASSPTSGGYNEQFF. The variable domain in full, completed from reference TRBV18 and TRBJ2-1, reads NAGVMQNPRHLVRRRGQEARLRCSPMKGHSHVYWYRQLPEEGLKFMVYLQKENIIDESGMPKERFSAEFPKEGPSILRIQQVVRGDSAAYFCASSPTSGGYNEQFFGPGTRLTVL.

V gene TRBV29-1 combines with J gene TRBJ1-2; TRBD1 matches 9 bases. V was clipped by 1 base and J by 4 bases; unmatched bases: 10. CDR3 length: 16 residues. Germline assignment: CDR1 SQVTM and CDR2 ANQGSEA. The CDR3 is CSVEGWDREKGYGYTF. The CDR3 DNA reads TGCAGCGTTGAAGGCTGGGACAGGGAGAAAGGCTATGGCTACACCTTC.

This chain links TRBV10-3 with TRBJ2-1; no definite D call. The CDR3 runs to 13 residues. Trimming left V 0 bases short and J 8 bases short, with 8 bases between. CDR1 is ENHRY and CDR2 is SYGVKD in the germline V gene. The DNA of the CDR3 is TGTGCCATCAGTGAGTCTAGCAGCGATGAGCAGTTCTTC. Protein: CAISESSSDEQFF.

In its sample, this clonotype was seen once. V is TRBV30 and J is TRBJ2-5; D not certain. Per germline, CDR1 GTSNPN and CDR2 SVGIG (reference sequence). CDR3 length: 12 residues. V lost 4 bases to trimming and J lost 5 bases, with 11 bases between them. The CDR3 sequence: CAWNSGAETQYF. CDR3 nucleotide sequence: TGTGCCTGGAATTCTGGAGCGGAGACCCAGTACTTC.

The rearrangement links TRBV2 to TRBJ1-5; D is perhaps TRBD1 (6 bases). CDR3 length equals 16 residues. Germline assignment: CDR1 SNHLY and CDR2 FYNNEI. Trimming shortened V by 6 bases and J by 2 bases, and 17 bases separated the two germline ends. CDR3 region: CASRAGTSWGNQPQHF. In DNA, the CDR3 is TGTGCCAGCAGAGCCGGGACATCCTGGGGCAATCAGCCCCAGCATTTT.

V gene TRBV29-1 combines with J gene TRBJ2-7; 8 nucleotides align to TRBD1. Per the germline V gene, CDR1 is SQVTM and CDR2 is ANQGSEA. The CDR3 runs 13 residues. J gave up 9 bases and V 1 base, and 8 bases lay outside the gene matches. For the CDR3, the DNA is TGCAGCGTTGAAGTGGGACAGGATACGGCGCAGTACTTC. Translation: CSVEVGQDTAQYF.

V usage is TRBV9 and J usage is TRBJ1-5; D not certain. Germline loops: CDR1 SGDLS, CDR2 YYNGEE. There are 15 residues in the CDR3. V gave up 2 bases and J gave up 4 bases, with 13 bases separating them. The CDR3 nucleotides are TGTGCCAGCAGCGTCGGCATTCTGCCAAATCAGCCCCAGCATTTT. It translates to CASSVGILPNQPQHF.

V is TRBV7-9 and J is TRBJ2-7; the D call may be TRBD1 or TRBD2 (5 bases each). This CDR3 spans 14 amino acids. Germline CDR1 reads SEHNR; CDR2 reads FQNEAQ (reference sequence). The ends were cut back, 5 bases at V and 2 bases at J, with 13 bases in the middle. The CDR3 nucleotides are TGTGCCAGCAGCCTCCGGGACGTGGCCTACGAGCAGTACTTC. It translates to CASSLRDVAYEQYF.

The genes are TRBV27 and TRBJ1-6; weak D call: TRBD1 (5 bases). Germline values: CDR1 MNHEY, CDR2 SMNVEV (reference sequence). The V gene lost 4 bases and the J gene lost 6 bases, with 16 bases spanning the gap. This CDR3 is 16 amino acids long. The DNA of the CDR3 is TGTGCCAGCAGTTGGGGCGGTGGGCTGGGTAATTCACCCCTCCACTTT. Amino acids: CASSWGGGLGNSPLHF.

The rearrangement links TRBV7-2 to TRBJ1-1; the D gene is possibly TRBD1 (5 bases). CDR3 length: 13 residues. V was clipped by 6 bases and J by 0 bases, with 8 bases between them. Per germline, CDR1 SGHTA and CDR2 FQGNSA. CDR3 coding DNA: TGTGCCAGCAGATTACAGGTGAACACTGAAGCTTTCTTT. Residues: CASRLQVNTEAFF.

The chain links TRBV7-2 to TRBJ1-1, with TRBD1 matching 7 bases. This CDR3 comprises 13 residues. Germline V lookup: CDR1 SGHTA, CDR2 FQGNSA. V shed 4 bases, J shed 12 bases, and the junction held 11 bases outside the gene matches. The CDR3 sequence is CASSSRQGHGTFF. The CDR3 DNA reads as TGTGCCAGCAGCTCCAGACAGGGACACGGGACTTTCTTT.

This clonotype is a singleton in its sample. This chain connects TRBV29-1 to TRBJ2-5; 7 nucleotides agree with TRBD2. V gave up 7 bases and J gave up 2 bases; unmatched junction bases: 10. From germline, CDR1 is SQVTM and CDR2 ANQGSEA. The CDR3 totals 14 residues. In DNA form, the CDR3 reads TGCAGCGCCAACTCGGGCGGGGGTCAAGAGACCCAGTACTTC. Protein sequence: CSANSGGGQETQYF.

The chain joins TRBV19 to TRBJ1-2, with TRBD1 identical over 7 bases. The V gene end was trimmed by 6 bases and the J gene end by 4 bases; junction bases not matched to a gene: 8. This CDR3 has 14 amino acids. CDR1 LNHDA and CDR2 SQIVND come from the germline V gene (reference sequence). Here the CDR3 DNA reads TGTGCCAGTAGGGATACGGGACAGAGCTATGGCTACACCTTC. Encoded protein: CASRDTGQSYGYTF.

The CDR3, as DNA: TGTGCCAGCAGCCCAGGGGGGGGGACAGACAATCAGCCCCAGCATTTT. Translated: CASSPGGGTDNQPQHF. J is TRBJ1-5 and V is TRBV9, with 7 bases lining up with TRBD1. CDR3 size: 16 residues. Unmatched junction bases numbered 10, after V lost 4 bases and J lost 3 bases. Germline loops: CDR1 SGDLS, CDR2 YYNGEE. The complete variable domain, with remaining parts taken from reference TRBV9 and TRBJ1-5, reads DSGVTQTPKHLITATGQRVTLRCSPRSGDLSVYWYQQSLDQGLQFLIQYYNGEERAKGNILERFSAQQFPDLHSELNLSSLELGDSALYFCASSPGGGTDNQPQHFGDGTRLSIL.

This chain uses TRBV4-1 with TRBJ2-7; 7 nucleotides line up with TRBD1. This CDR3 region has 17 residues. Per the germline V gene, CDR1 is MGHRA and CDR2 is YSYEKL. V shed 0 bases and J 2 bases; nucleotides not matched to a gene: 10. As DNA, the CDR3 is TGCGCCAGCAGCCAAGACTTGAAGCAGGGGGACGCCTACGAGCAGTACTTC. Protein sequence: CASSQDLKQGDAYEQYF.

The chain joins TRBV29-1 to TRBJ2-3; 7 bases are shared with TRBD2. In germline, CDR1 is SQVTM, CDR2 ANQGSEA. The CDR3 is made up of 9 amino acids. Trimming removed 7 bases from V and 14 bases from J; junction bases left unmatched: 6. The CDR3 reads CSEGLGGYF. The CDR3 bases are TGCAGCGAAGGACTAGGAGGGTATTTT.